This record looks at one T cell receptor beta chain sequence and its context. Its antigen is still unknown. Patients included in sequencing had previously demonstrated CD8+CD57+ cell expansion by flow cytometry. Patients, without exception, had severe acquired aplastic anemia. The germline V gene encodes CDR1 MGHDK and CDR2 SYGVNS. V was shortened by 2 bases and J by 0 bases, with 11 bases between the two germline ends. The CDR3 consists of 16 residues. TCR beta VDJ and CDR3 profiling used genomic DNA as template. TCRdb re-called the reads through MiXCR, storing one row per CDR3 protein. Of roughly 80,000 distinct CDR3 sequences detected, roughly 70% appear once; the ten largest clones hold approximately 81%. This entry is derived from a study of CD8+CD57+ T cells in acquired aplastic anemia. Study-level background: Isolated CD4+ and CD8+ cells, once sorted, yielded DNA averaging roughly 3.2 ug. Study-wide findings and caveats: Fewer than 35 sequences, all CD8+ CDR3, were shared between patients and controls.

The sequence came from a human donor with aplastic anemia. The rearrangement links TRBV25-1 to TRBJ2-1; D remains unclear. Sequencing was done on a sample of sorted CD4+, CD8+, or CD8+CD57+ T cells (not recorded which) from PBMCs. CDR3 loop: CASSELGDSSYNEQFF. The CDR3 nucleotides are TGTGCCAGCAGTGAACTTGGCGATAGCTCCTACAATGAGCAGTTCTTC. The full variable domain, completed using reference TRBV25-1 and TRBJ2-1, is EADIYQTPRYLVIGTGKKITLECSQTMGHDKMYWYQQDPGMELHLIHYSYGVNSTEKGDLSSESTVSRIRTEHFPLTLESARPSHTSQYLCASSELGDSSYNEQFFGPGTRLTVL.